These 5 T cell receptor beta chains were all obtained from the same sample, sequenced in a study of beta chain features in type 1 diabetes. Reverse transcribing all isolated RNA meant expressed TCRB transcripts were sequenced. Assay: immunoSEQ multiplex PCR; the TCRdb copy retains only in-frame clones and omits some. Of around 12,000 clones in the sample, 35% to 55% are singletons; the top ten hold 0.85% to 1%. The sample was stem cell memory CD4+ T cells from blood. The receptors originated from a man between 18 and 35 years old in good health.

The chain joins TRBV7-9 to TRBJ1-2; a possible D gene is TRBD1 (6 bases). There are 14 residues in the CDR3. In germline, CDR1 is SEHNR, CDR2 FQNEAQ (reference sequence). V lost 5 bases to trimming and J lost 4 bases, with 14 bases between them. The CDR3 region is CASSRPDSAYGYTF. DNA of the CDR3: TGTGCCAGCAGCCGTCCGGACAGCGCCTATGGCTACACCTTC.

The count of this clone is one. This rearrangement joins TRBV4-2 to TRBJ1-2; 9 nucleotides align to TRBD1. Unmatched junction bases numbered 8, after V lost 1 base and J lost 5 bases. The CDR3 has 16 amino acids. From germline, CDR1 is LGHNA and CDR2 YNFKEQ. The CDR3 region has the DNA TGTGCCAGCAGCCAAGGAGGACAGGGGCGAGTTTATGGCTACACCTTC. This encodes CASSQGGQGRVYGYTF.

The chain has TRBV7-8 and TRBJ1-2, with D tentatively TRBD1 (5 bases). CDR1 is SGHVS and CDR2 is FQNEAQ in the germline V gene. This CDR3 is 18 amino acids long. V was clipped by 1 base and J by 0 bases, with 18 bases between them. CDR3 nucleotide sequence: TGTGCCAGCAGCTTAGGGCATTCTTTTGGGGCTACTAACTATGGCTACACCTTC. This gives the protein CASSLGHSFGATNYGYTF.

This clone was found once. The chain recombines TRBV6-5 with TRBJ2-7, with 7 bases fitting TRBD1. CDR3 length equals 15 residues. Germline trimming cut 2 bases from V and 6 bases from J; bases unmatched to any gene: 10. The germline V gene encodes CDR1 MNHEY and CDR2 SVGAGI. The DNA for the CDR3 is TGTGCCAGCAGTTACCCGACAGGGTCGGAAACCGAGCAGTACTTC. The encoded protein is CASSYPTGSETEQYF.

This clone has only a few counts. This chain joins TRBV28 and TRBJ2-3; 9 bases fit TRBD1. Germline V gene data show CDR1 as MDHEN and CDR2 as SYDVKM. The CDR3 has 15 amino acids. V was pared by 5 bases and J by 4 bases, with 7 bases of the junction left unmatched. CDR3: CASSEPGQGADTQYF. The CDR3 bases are TGTGCCAGCAGTGAACCGGGACAGGGCGCAGATACGCAGTATTTT. Using reference TRBV28 and TRBJ2-3 for the parts outside the CDR3, the full variable domain is DVKVTQSSRYLVKRTGEKVFLECVQDMDHENMFWYRQDPGLGLRLIYFSYDVKMKEKGDIPEGYSVSREKKERFSLILESASTNQTSMYLCASSEPGQGADTQYFGPGTRLTVL.